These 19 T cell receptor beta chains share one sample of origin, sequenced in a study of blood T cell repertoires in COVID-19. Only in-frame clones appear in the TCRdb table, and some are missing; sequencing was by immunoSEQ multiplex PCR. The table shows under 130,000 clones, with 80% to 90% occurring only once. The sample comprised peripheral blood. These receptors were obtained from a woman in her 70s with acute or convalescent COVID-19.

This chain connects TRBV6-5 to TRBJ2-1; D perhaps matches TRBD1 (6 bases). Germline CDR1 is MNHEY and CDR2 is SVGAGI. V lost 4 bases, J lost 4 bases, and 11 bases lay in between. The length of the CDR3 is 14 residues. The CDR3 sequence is CASSFGQPYNEQFF. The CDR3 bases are TGTGCCAGCAGTTTCGGACAGCCTTACAATGAGCAGTTCTTC.

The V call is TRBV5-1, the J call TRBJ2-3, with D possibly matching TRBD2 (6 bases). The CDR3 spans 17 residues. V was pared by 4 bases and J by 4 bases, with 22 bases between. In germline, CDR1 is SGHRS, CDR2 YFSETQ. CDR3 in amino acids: CASSPGGGAGIPDTQYF. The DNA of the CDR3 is TGCGCCAGCAGCCCCGGTGGTGGGGCGGGAATCCCAGATACGCAGTATTTT. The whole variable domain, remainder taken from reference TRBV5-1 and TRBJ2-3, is KAGVTQTPRYLIKTRGQQVTLSCSPISGHRSVSWYQQTPGQGLQFLFEYFSETQRNKGNFPGRFSGRQFSNSRSEMNVSTLELGDSALYLCASSPGGGAGIPDTQYFGPGTRLTVL.

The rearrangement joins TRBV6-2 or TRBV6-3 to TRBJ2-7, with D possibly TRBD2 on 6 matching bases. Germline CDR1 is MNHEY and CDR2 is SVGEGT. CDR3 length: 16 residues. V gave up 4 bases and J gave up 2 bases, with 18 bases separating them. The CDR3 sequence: CASSSQEEGTTYEQYF. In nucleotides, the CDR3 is TGTGCCAGCAGTTCCCAGGAGGAGGGTACCACCTACGAGCAGTACTTC.

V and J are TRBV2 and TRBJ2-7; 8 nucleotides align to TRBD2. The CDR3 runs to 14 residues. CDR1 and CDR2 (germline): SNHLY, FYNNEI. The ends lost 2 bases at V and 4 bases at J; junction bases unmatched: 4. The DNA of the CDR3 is TGTGCCAGCAGTGAAAGGCGGGGGGCATACGAGCAGTACTTC. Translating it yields CASSERRGAYEQYF. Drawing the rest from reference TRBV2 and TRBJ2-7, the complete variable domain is EPEVTQTPSHQVTQMGQEVILRCVPISNHLYFYWYRQILGQKVEFLVSFYNNEISEKSEIFDDQFSVERPDGSNFTLKIRSTKLEDSAMYFCASSERRGAYEQYFGPGTRLTVT.

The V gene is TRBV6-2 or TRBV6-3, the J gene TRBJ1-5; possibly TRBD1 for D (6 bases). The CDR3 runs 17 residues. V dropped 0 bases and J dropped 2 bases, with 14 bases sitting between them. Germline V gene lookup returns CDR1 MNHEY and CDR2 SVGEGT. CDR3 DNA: TGTGCCAGCAGTTACTCTCCCAGGGGCGCTGGCAATCAGCCCCAGCATTTT. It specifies CASSYSPRGAGNQPQHF.

The CDR3 region is CASSLGGLSYGYTF. CDR3 bases: TGTGCCAGCAGCTTGGGGGGGCTCAGCTATGGCTACACCTTC. This chain joins TRBV5-4 and TRBJ1-2, with D possibly matching TRBD1 (6 bases). CDR1 is SGHNT, CDR2 YYREEE, per germline (reference sequence). V dropped 0 bases and J dropped 4 bases, with 10 bases sitting between them. The length of the CDR3 is 14 residues.

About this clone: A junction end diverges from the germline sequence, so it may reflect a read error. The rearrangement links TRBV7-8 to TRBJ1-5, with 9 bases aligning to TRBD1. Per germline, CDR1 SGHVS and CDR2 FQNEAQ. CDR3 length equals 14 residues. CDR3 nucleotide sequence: TGTGCCAGCAGCTTAGATCCCGGGACAGGGCCCTTAGCTTTT. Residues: CASSLDPGTGPLAF.

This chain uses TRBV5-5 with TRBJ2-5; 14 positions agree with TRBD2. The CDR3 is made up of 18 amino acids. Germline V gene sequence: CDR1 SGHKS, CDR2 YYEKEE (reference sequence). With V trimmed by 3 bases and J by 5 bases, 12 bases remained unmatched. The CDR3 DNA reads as TGTGCCAGCAGCTCCATTTGGGAGACTAGCGGGAGGGGGGAGACCCAGTACTTC. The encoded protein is CASSSIWETSGRGETQYF.

The CDR3 DNA reads as TGTGCCTGGAGTAAAGAACGGAGAGCAGTCTATGGCTACACCTTC. This translates into CAWSKERRAVYGYTF. This chain links TRBV30 with TRBJ1-2, with D hard to call. Germline V gene sequence: CDR1 GTSNPN, CDR2 SVGIG (reference sequence). CDR3 length: 15 residues. The V and J ends lost 2 bases and 4 bases respectively, with 17 bases between them.

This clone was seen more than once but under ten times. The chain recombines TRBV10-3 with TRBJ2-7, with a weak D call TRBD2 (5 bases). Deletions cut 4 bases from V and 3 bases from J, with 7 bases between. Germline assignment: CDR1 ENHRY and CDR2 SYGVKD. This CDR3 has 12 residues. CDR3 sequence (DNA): TGTGCCATCAGTGGTGAGGGCTACGAGCAGTACTTC. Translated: CAISGEGYEQYF.

The CDR3, as DNA: TGTGCCTGGAGTGTTACAGGGGGAGGTCAGCCCCAGCATTTT. Residues: CAWSVTGGGQPQHF. The chain links TRBV30 to TRBJ1-5; 8 bases fit TRBD1. The CDR3 consists of 14 residues. Looked up from germline, CDR1 is GTSNPN and CDR2 is SVGIG (reference sequence). Germline trimming cut 0 bases from V and 6 bases from J; bases unmatched to any gene: 4.

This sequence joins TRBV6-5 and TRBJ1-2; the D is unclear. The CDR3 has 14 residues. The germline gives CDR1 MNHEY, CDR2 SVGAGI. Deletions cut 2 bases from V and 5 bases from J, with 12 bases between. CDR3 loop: CASSYRPGLYGYTF. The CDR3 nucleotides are TGTGCCAGCAGTTACCGCCCAGGCCTATATGGCTACACCTTC.

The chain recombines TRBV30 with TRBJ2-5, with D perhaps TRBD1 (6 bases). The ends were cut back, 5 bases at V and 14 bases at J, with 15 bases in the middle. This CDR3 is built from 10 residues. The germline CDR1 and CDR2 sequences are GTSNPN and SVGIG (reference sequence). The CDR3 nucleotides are TGTGCCTGGGCAGGACAGATTCTTTACTTC. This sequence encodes CAWAGQILYF.

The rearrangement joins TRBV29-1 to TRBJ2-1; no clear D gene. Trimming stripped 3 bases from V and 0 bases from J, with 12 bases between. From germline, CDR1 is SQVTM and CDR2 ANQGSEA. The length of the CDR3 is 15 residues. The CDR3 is CSVDPSRSSYNEQFF. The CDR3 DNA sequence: TGCAGCGTTGATCCCTCGCGGTCCTCCTACAATGAGCAGTTCTTC.

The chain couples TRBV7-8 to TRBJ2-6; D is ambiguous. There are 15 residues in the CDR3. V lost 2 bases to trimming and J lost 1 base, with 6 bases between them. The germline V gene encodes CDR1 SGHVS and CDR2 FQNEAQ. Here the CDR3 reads CASSLLRSGANVLTF. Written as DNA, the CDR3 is TGTGCCAGCAGCTTACTCCGGTCTGGGGCCAACGTCCTGACTTTC.

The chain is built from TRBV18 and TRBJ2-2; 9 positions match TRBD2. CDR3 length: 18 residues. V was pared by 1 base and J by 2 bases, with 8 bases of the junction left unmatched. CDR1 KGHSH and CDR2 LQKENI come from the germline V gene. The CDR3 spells CASSPLPAGGPNTGELFF. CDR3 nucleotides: TGTGCCAGCTCACCACTTCCAGCGGGAGGCCCAAACACCGGGGAGCTGTTTTTT. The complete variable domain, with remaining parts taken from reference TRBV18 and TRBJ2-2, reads NAGVMQNPRHLVRRRGQEARLRCSPMKGHSHVYWYRQLPEEGLKFMVYLQKENIIDESGMPKERFSAEFPKEGPSILRIQQVVRGDSAAYFCASSPLPAGGPNTGELFFGEGSRLTVL.

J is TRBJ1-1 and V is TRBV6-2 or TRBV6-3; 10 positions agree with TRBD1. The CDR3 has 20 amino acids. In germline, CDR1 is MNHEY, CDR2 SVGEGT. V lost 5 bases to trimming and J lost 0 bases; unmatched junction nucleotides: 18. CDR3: CASSGRDRGLISVVNTEAFF. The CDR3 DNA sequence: TGTGCCAGCAGTGGTCGGGACAGGGGATTGATTTCGGTGGTGAACACTGAAGCTTTCTTT.

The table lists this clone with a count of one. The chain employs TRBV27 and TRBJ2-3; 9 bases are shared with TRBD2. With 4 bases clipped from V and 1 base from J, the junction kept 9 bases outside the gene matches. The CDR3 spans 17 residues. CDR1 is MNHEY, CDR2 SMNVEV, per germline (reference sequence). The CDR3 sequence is CASSWGSGGWGTDTQYF. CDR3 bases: TGTGCCAGCAGTTGGGGTAGCGGGGGATGGGGCACAGATACGCAGTATTTT.

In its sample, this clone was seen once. CDR3 DNA sequence: TGTGCCAGCAGGCCTAGGGGGCAGGGGGAGACCCAGTACTTC. It codes for CASRPRGQGETQYF. The genes are TRBV6-5 and TRBJ2-5, with 7 bases lining up with TRBD1. With V trimmed by 6 bases and J by 5 bases, 9 bases remained unmatched. Germline V gene data show CDR1 as MNHEY and CDR2 as SVGAGI. This CDR3 contains 14 residues.